This TCR beta chain emerged from a study of shared clonotypes between healthy human individuals. The study, taken as a whole, reports: Some clonotypes were shared by all four sorted-subset donors, while others were not shared. The non-shared ones had lower generation probabilities than the shared ones.

Worth noting for this clone: Its antigen is as yet unknown.

The V gene's germline CDR1 is MNHEY and CDR2 SVGAGI. The CDR3 runs 15 residues. The junction had 6 bases not matched to a gene; V was cut back by 5 bases and J by 3 bases. Each sorted subset replicate got 200 ng genomic DNA, tens of thousands of genomes. TCRdb's copy holds only in-frame clones and misses some; the assay was immunoSEQ multiplex PCR. The sample has 2 million to 3 million clones, 80% to 95% seen once. The source material was naive CD4+ T cells from PBMCs. The subset is: CD45RA+ positively selected. The chain joins TRBV6-5 to TRBJ1-3; TRBD1 agrees at 8 bases. The sequence came from a man aged 18 to 30 in good health. Some clones in this sample may be carry-over from other donors' samples. The CDR3 DNA follows: TGTGCCAGCAGTCCTCAGGGGGCTTATGGAAACACCATATATTTT. Protein sequence: CASSPQGAYGNTIYF.